The source of this TCR beta chain is a study of glioma-infiltrating T cells. The iRepertoire nested amplicon-rescue multiplex PCR amplified TCR alpha and beta CDR3s from RNA. TCRdb reanalysed the multiplex PCR reads using MiXCR and keeps one entry per CDR3 protein. This sample carries a few hundred thousand distinct CDR3 sequences, around 38% of them seen once, and the ten largest clones take approximately 12%. The V and J ends lost 6 bases and 8 bases, in that order; junction bases with no gene match: 13. The CDR3 runs 14 residues. The specimen sequenced was glioma tissue, nonneoplastic brain tissue, or PBMCs (not recorded which). The rearrangement uses TRBV12-3 or TRBV12-4 and TRBJ2-7; the match to TRBD1 covers 7 bases. The clonotype originates from a human donor with low-grade glioma or glioblastoma, undergoing nonglioma brain surgery, or in good health (not recorded which). The CDR3 spells CASSSAGGIGKQYF. Here the CDR3 DNA reads TGTGCCAGCAGCTCGGCAGGGGGTATTGGGAAGCAGTACTTC.